Presented here are 20 T cell receptor beta chains from one specimen sequenced in a study of blood T cell repertoires in COVID-19. The repertoire was sequenced with immunoSEQ multiplex PCR; TCRdb's copy has only in-frame clones and lacks some. Here the sample spans 450,000 or so clones, around 89% being singletons. The sample consisted of peripheral blood. These TCRs come from a woman between 35 and 50 years old with COVID-19, enrolled during active disease.

The gene calls are TRBV5-6 and TRBJ2-5, with 7 bases matching TRBD2. This CDR3 has 16 amino acids. Germline V gene data show CDR1 as SGHDT and CDR2 as YYEEEE. Trimming at V came to 4 bases and at J to 2 bases, leaving 11 bases not matched to a gene. The CDR3 reads CASSAMGAGAQETQYF. DNA for the CDR3: TGTGCCAGCAGCGCCATGGGCGCGGGAGCGCAAGAGACCCAGTACTTC.

The chain employs TRBV15 and TRBJ2-5; D remains unclear. CDR1 and CDR2 (germline): LNHNV, YYDKDF (reference sequence). Between the trimmed V and J ends, which lost 1 base and 3 bases, there was a span of 9 bases. This CDR3 has 14 residues. CDR3 region: CATSRVRRKETQYF. CDR3 DNA sequence: TGTGCCACCAGCAGAGTCCGCAGGAAAGAGACCCAGTACTTC.

The chain combines TRBV30 with TRBJ1-5; unclear D gene. The germline V gene encodes CDR1 GTSNPN and CDR2 SVGIG (reference sequence). Trimming took off 0 bases at V and 7 bases at J, with 10 bases between the two ends. The length of the CDR3 is 13 residues. Here the CDR3 DNA reads TGTGCCTGGAGTGTAGAAAAGCTCCAGCCCCAGCATTTT. This gives the protein CAWSVEKLQPQHF.

This sequence joins TRBV5-1 and TRBJ1-1; D is uncertain. V lost 1 base and J 6 bases, leaving 10 bases between the germline ends. CDR1 and CDR2 from the germline V gene are SGHRS and YFSETQ. The CDR3 has 13 amino acids. CDR3 DNA sequence: TGCGCCAGCAGCTTGAGAGGGTCCGCTGAAGCTTTCTTT. Its protein product is CASSLRGSAEAFF.

This clone was found a few times. J is TRBJ2-7 and V is TRBV7-2; no firm D call. V was shortened by 1 base and J by 3 bases, with 7 bases between the two germline ends. Germline CDR1 SGHTA, CDR2 FQGNSA. The CDR3 extends over 13 amino acids. Here the CDR3 DNA reads TGTGCCAGCAGCTTAGGCGCGAGCTACGAGCAGTACTTC. Translation: CASSLGASYEQYF. The whole variable domain, remainder taken from reference TRBV7-2 and TRBJ2-7, is GAGVSQSPSNKVTEKGKDVELRCDPISGHTALYWYRQSLGQGLEFLIYFQGNSAPDKSGLPSDRFSAERTGGSVSTLTIQRTQQEDSAVYLCASSLGASYEQYFGPGTRLTVT.

The chain recombines TRBV6-5 with TRBJ1-1; D possibly corresponds to TRBD1 (5 bases). This CDR3 region has 16 residues. CDR1 is MNHEY and CDR2 is SVGAGI in the germline V gene. V lost 3 bases, J lost 10 bases, and 24 bases lay in between. The CDR3 reads CASSYRWRDGILGAFF. The CDR3 region has the DNA TGTGCCAGCAGTTATAGGTGGAGGGACGGCATCCTGGGAGCTTTCTTT.

In DNA, the CDR3 is TGCAGCGTTGACCGGGACAACGTCGGCAATGAGCAGTTCTTC. Protein sequence: CSVDRDNVGNEQFF. This chain connects TRBV29-1 to TRBJ2-1; maybe TRBD1 (6 bases). CDR1 SQVTM and CDR2 ANQGSEA come from the germline V gene. This CDR3 spans 14 amino acids. V dropped 3 bases and J dropped 6 bases, with 15 bases sitting between them.

The chain employs TRBV28 and TRBJ1-1; no clear D gene. Germline-derived CDR1 and CDR2 are MDHEN and SYDVKM. V lost 3 bases and J lost 7, with 9 bases in between. The CDR3 totals 12 residues. The CDR3, as DNA: TGTGCCAGCAGTTTCTCCGGCGGTGAAGCTTTCTTT. Protein product: CASSFSGGEAFF.

In its sample, this clone was seen a few times. V is TRBV4-3 and J is TRBJ1-5; 8 positions agree with TRBD1. The trim removed 5 bases at V and 5 bases at J, leaving 8 bases unmatched. The germline V gene has CDR1 LGHNA and CDR2 YSLEER. This CDR3 contains 15 residues. The CDR3 here is CASSITRGRDQPQHF. In DNA, the CDR3 is TGCGCCAGCAGCATTACCAGGGGGCGAGATCAGCCCCAGCATTTT.

V gene TRBV4-1 combines with J gene TRBJ2-3; D is perhaps TRBD2 (5 bases). Trimming cost V 1 base and J 0 bases, with 8 bases left between them. Germline-derived CDR1 and CDR2 are MGHRA and YSYEKL. The CDR3 runs 15 residues. CDR3 sequence (DNA): TGCGCCAGCAGCCAAGTGACTATGAGCACAGATACGCAGTATTTT. This encodes CASSQVTMSTDTQYF.

This clone was seen more than once but under ten times. The rearrangement joins TRBV12-3 or TRBV12-4 to TRBJ1-2; a weak D match, TRBD1 (6 bases). V gave up 7 bases and J gave up 4 bases, with 13 bases separating them. The length of the CDR3 is 13 residues. The CDR3 DNA is TGTGCCAGCAATCTACAGGGAATCTATGGCTACACCTTC. It encodes CASNLQGIYGYTF.

The chain has TRBV6-4 and TRBJ2-7, with 12 bases lining up with TRBD2. The CDR3 loop spans 15 amino acids. J gave up 3 bases and V 6 bases, and 6 bases lay outside the gene matches. CDR1 and CDR2 from the germline V gene are MRHNA and SNTAGT. CDR3 sequence (DNA): TGTGCCAGCAGCCAGGGACTAGCGGGCCTCTACGAGCAGTACTTC. Its translation is CASSQGLAGLYEQYF.

The V and J genes are TRBV19 and TRBJ2-1; 8 nucleotides align to TRBD1. After removal of 6 bases from V and 4 bases from J, the junction contained 8 bases not matched to a gene. The CDR3 is made up of 15 amino acids. The germline gives CDR1 LNHDA, CDR2 SQIVND (reference sequence). CDR3 bases: TGTGCCAGTAGGGTAGACAGGGGCCCTTACAATGAGCAGTTCTTC. Translated: CASRVDRGPYNEQFF.

The J gene is TRBJ2-2, the V gene TRBV27; 11 bases match TRBD1. V shed 5 bases and J 4 bases; nucleotides not matched to a gene: 9. CDR1 and CDR2 (germline): MNHEY, SMNVEV (reference sequence). CDR3 length: 17 amino acids. The CDR3 bases are TGTGCCAGCAGTCGGACTGGGACAGGGGGTTCCACCGGGGAGCTGTTTTTT. This encodes CASSRTGTGGSTGELFF.

In the case of this clone: The same CDR3 arises from other DNA sequences in this sample as well. The chain recombines TRBV6-1 with TRBJ2-7; 8 bases fit TRBD1. The J segment lost 4 bases and the V segment lost 3 bases, leaving 5 bases of the junction unmatched. This CDR3 is 14 amino acids long. Germline V gives CDR1 MNHNS, CDR2 SASEGT. The CDR3 nucleotides are TGTGCCAGCAGTGAGAGAGGACAGGGTTACGAGCAGTACTTC. Protein sequence: CASSERGQGYEQYF.

The V call is TRBV18, the J call TRBJ2-1; 8 nucleotides agree with TRBD2. The V and J ends lost 1 base and 3 bases, in that order; junction bases with no gene match: 5. The length of the CDR3 is 16 residues. Germline-derived CDR1 and CDR2 are KGHSH and LQKENI. The DNA of the CDR3 is TGTGCCAGCTCACCACGCAGCGGGAGAGACTACAATGAGCAGTTCTTC. It codes for CASSPRSGRDYNEQFF.

V is TRBV6-5 and J is TRBJ1-1; no firm D call. V was shortened by 6 bases and J by 0 bases, with 8 bases between the two germline ends. CDR3 length equals 13 residues. The germline V gene encodes CDR1 MNHEY and CDR2 SVGAGI. Here the CDR3 DNA reads TGTGCCAGCAGCTCACAGATGAACACTGAAGCTTTCTTT. Translated: CASSSQMNTEAFF.

The J gene is TRBJ1-2, the V gene TRBV29-1; D unclear. V dropped 3 bases and J dropped 7 bases, with 9 bases sitting between them. The CDR3 length is 11 residues. Germline-derived CDR1 and CDR2 are SQVTM and ANQGSEA. CDR3 in amino acids: CSVDVSSGYTF. The CDR3 coding sequence is TGCAGCGTTGATGTTTCCTCTGGCTACACCTTC.

The chain employs TRBV7-3 and TRBJ2-5, with D perhaps matching TRBD2 (6 bases). The CDR3 sequence is 14 residues long. The V end was cut by 2 bases, the J end by 4 bases, with 11 bases between. The germline V gene encodes CDR1 SGHTA and CDR2 FQGTGA. The CDR3 region has the DNA TGTGCCAGCAGCTTAGGAGGAGGGGTAGAGACCCAGTACTTC. This translates into CASSLGGGVETQYF.

The chain links TRBV9 to TRBJ2-1, with 10 bases lining up with TRBD2. CDR1 and CDR2 (germline): SGDLS, YYNGEE. V was clipped by 6 bases and J by 3 bases; unmatched bases: 9. The CDR3 spans 16 residues. The CDR3 coding sequence is TGTGCCAGCACGCCAATGGTAGCGGGGGGCTACAATGAGCAGTTCTTC. Amino acids: CASTPMVAGGYNEQFF.